A selection of T cell receptor beta chains follows, all from one sample in a study of blood T cell repertoires in COVID-19. The protocol was immunoSEQ multiplex PCR, while the TCRdb copy is restricted to in-frame clones and leaves out a portion. The repertoire has a few hundred thousand clones, around 87% of them found once; the top ten carry around 7%. Sequenced sample: PBMCs or T cells enriched from blood (not recorded which). The receptors originated from a man under 40 in a cohort exposed to, infected with or recovered from COVID-19 (not recorded which). CDR3s include the opening cysteine and the closing phenylalanine or tryptophan. A D gene is named only where the DNA matches it firmly. Clone size is not always given. Where it is, it says once, few, many or a class for expanded clones.

>.|TRBJ2-1|12|.|TRBV12-5
CASGWRVNEQFF
TGTGCTAGTGGTTGGAGAGTCAATGAGCAGTTCTTC
>.|TRBJ1-1|12|.|TRBV11-3
CASSSGQGGAFF
TGTGCCAGCAGCTCAGGTCAGGGAGGGGCTTTCTTT
>.|TRBJ1-4|13|few|TRBV6-4
CASSAGTNEKLFF
TGTGCCAGCAGTGCCGGGACTAATGAAAAACTGTTTTTT
>.|TRBJ2-3|19|.|TRBV9
CASSSRRLPSGPSTDTQYF
TGTGCCAGCAGCTCCCGTAGGCTCCCCAGCGGGCCCAGCACAGATACGCAGTATTTT
>.|TRBJ2-3|16|.|TRBV29-1
CSVTTQGLGATDTQYF
TGCAGCGTAACCACCCAGGGGTTGGGGGCCACAGATACGCAGTATTTT
>TRBD1|TRBJ1-2|13|.|TRBV12-3/TRBV12-4
CASRRRGRYGYTF
TGTGCCAGCCGCCGCAGGGGGCGGTATGGCTACACCTTC
>TRBD2|TRBJ2-1|17|.|TRBV19
CASSIDWTSGLSNEQFF
TGTGCCAGTAGTATAGACTGGACTAGCGGTTTAAGCAATGAGCAGTTCTTC
>.|TRBJ2-2|11|.|TRBV5-4
CASTSTGELFF
TGTGCCAGCACTTCGACCGGGGAGCTGTTTTTT
>TRBD1|TRBJ1-1|15|.|TRBV6-5
CASSPRDRANTEAFF
TGTGCCAGCAGCCCCCGGGACAGGGCGAACACTGAAGCTTTCTTT
>TRBD1|TRBJ2-2|17|.|TRBV25-1
CASTHGQGAFESGELFF
TGTGCCAGCACCCACGGACAGGGGGCGTTCGAGTCCGGGGAGCTGTTTTTT
>.|TRBJ2-7|10|.|TRBV2
CASSIYEQYF
TGTGCCAGCAGTATATACGAGCAGTACTTC
>TRBD2|TRBJ2-7|18|once|TRBV5-6
CASSLGELRLAGDGEQYF
TGTGCCAGCAGCTTGGGCGAATTAAGACTAGCGGGAGATGGCGAGCAGTACTTC
>TRBD1|TRBJ1-4|14|.|TRBV9
CASSVAMTGEKLFF
TGTGCCAGCAGCGTAGCAATGACAGGGGAAAAACTGTTTTTT
>TRBD1|TRBJ1-1|15|.|TRBV11-2
CASSLTLTGYTEAFF
TGTGCCAGCAGCTTGACTCTGACAGGGTACACTGAAGCTTTCTTT
>.|TRBJ1-1|16|.|TRBV6-2/TRBV6-3
CASSYSRQGRWAEAFF
TGTGCCAGCAGTTACTCGAGGCAGGGCCGATGGGCTGAAGCTTTCTTT